What follows are 25 T cell receptor beta chains derived from one specimen sequenced in a study of T cell changes during pregnancy in multiple sclerosis. TCRdb keeps only in-frame clones here, not all; method: immunoSEQ multiplex PCR. The sample has some 80,000 clones, 94% seen once; the top ten hold approximately 2.4%. The sequenced sample was peripheral blood, obtained in the third trimester of pregnancy. These receptors came from a female donor with multiple sclerosis, enrolled in a pregnancy study.

This clone appeared once. The V call is TRBV9, the J call TRBJ2-1; D uncertain. The CDR3 loop spans 14 amino acids. Per the germline V gene, CDR1 is SGDLS and CDR2 is YYNGEE. The ends were cut back, 0 bases at V and 5 bases at J, with 9 bases in the middle. The CDR3 DNA follows: TGTGCCAGCAGCGTAGTAGCTTACGACAATGAGCAGTTCTTC. This codes for CASSVVAYDNEQFF.

The rearrangement links TRBV5-8 to TRBJ2-2; D is ambiguous. Germline loops: CDR1 SGHTS, CDR2 YDEGEE. The CDR3 extends over 14 amino acids. The germline V and J ends were trimmed by 2 bases and 4 bases, with 9 bases remaining between them. The CDR3 DNA reads TGTGCCAGCAGCTTTCCGACGGGCACCGGGGAGCTGTTTTTT. Translation gives CASSFPTGTGELFF.

This chain links TRBV6-6 with TRBJ2-5, with 7 bases that match TRBD1. The germline V gene has CDR1 MNHNY and CDR2 SVGAGI (reference sequence). This CDR3 is 14 amino acids long. Trimming removed 8 bases from V and 2 bases from J; junction bases left unmatched: 8. The CDR3 loop is CASALTGRQETQYF. CDR3 nucleotides: TGTGCCAGCGCCTTGACAGGGAGACAAGAGACCCAGTACTTC.

This rearrangement joins TRBV6-1 to TRBJ2-5; perhaps TRBD1 as D (6 bases). The CDR3 length is 15 residues. The V and J ends lost 5 bases and 0 bases respectively, with 13 bases between them. Germline V CDR1 and CDR2: MNHNS, SASEGT. CDR3 sequence: CASSQGMGYQETQYF. Written as DNA, the CDR3 is TGTGCCAGCAGTCAGGGGATGGGCTACCAAGAGACCCAGTACTTC.

V and J are TRBV9 and TRBJ2-2, with D possibly matching TRBD2 (6 bases). The germline V and J ends were trimmed by 2 bases and 1 base, with 9 bases remaining between them. Germline V gene sequence: CDR1 SGDLS, CDR2 YYNGEE. This CDR3 has 15 residues. The CDR3 here is CASSVGSGNTGELFF. Written as DNA, the CDR3 is TGTGCCAGCAGCGTTGGTAGCGGGAACACCGGGGAGCTGTTTTTT.

This clone was seen a single time. The J gene is TRBJ2-5, the V gene TRBV18; D is perhaps TRBD1 (7 bases). V was trimmed by 3 bases and J by 2 bases, leaving 10 bases between them. The CDR3 sequence is 14 residues long. CDR1 is KGHSH, CDR2 LQKENI, per germline. CDR3 nucleotides: TGTGCCAGCTCACCGGAGGGACAGCAAGAGACCCAGTACTTC. It yields the protein CASSPEGQQETQYF.

J is TRBJ2-5 and V is TRBV30, with 8 bases identical to TRBD2. The ends lost 0 bases at V and 4 bases at J; junction bases unmatched: 10. Germline assignment: CDR1 GTSNPN and CDR2 SVGIG (reference sequence). The CDR3 contains 16 residues. This CDR3 reads CAWSVFTAGGRETQYF. DNA for the CDR3: TGTGCCTGGAGTGTATTCACGGCGGGGGGCCGAGAGACCCAGTACTTC.

The chain combines TRBV5-6 with TRBJ2-7, with TRBD2 matching over 12 bases. The CDR3 contains 15 residues. Germline CDR1 is SGHDT and CDR2 is YYEEEE. V trimming: 3 bases; J trimming: 2 bases; junction bases outside the gene matches: 3. CDR3 in amino acids: CASSSASGGAYEQYF. CDR3 DNA: TGTGCCAGCAGCTCTGCTAGCGGGGGGGCCTACGAGCAGTACTTC.

The chain is built from TRBV9 and TRBJ2-3; perhaps TRBD2 as D (7 bases). Germline V lookup: CDR1 SGDLS, CDR2 YYNGEE. Trimming cost V 2 bases and J 4 bases, with 20 bases left between them. This CDR3 contains 17 residues. The CDR3 protein is CASSVPRRGAQADTQYF. In DNA, the CDR3 is TGTGCCAGCAGCGTTCCCCGTCGGGGGGCGCAGGCAGATACGCAGTATTTT. The whole variable domain, remainder taken from reference TRBV9 and TRBJ2-3, is DSGVTQTPKHLITATGQRVTLRCSPRSGDLSVYWYQQSLDQGLQFLIQYYNGEERAKGNILERFSAQQFPDLHSELNLSSLELGDSALYFCASSVPRRGAQADTQYFGPGTRLTVL.

This chain joins TRBV5-1 and TRBJ2-7; 11 positions agree with TRBD2. Unmatched junction bases numbered 7, after V lost 0 bases and J lost 5 bases. The CDR3 is made up of 16 amino acids. Germline values: CDR1 SGHRS, CDR2 YFSETQ. The CDR3 sequence is CASSLAQTSGDHEQYF. The CDR3 region has the DNA TGCGCCAGCAGCTTGGCCCAGACTAGCGGGGACCACGAGCAGTACTTC.

The rearrangement uses TRBV2 and TRBJ2-7; D is perhaps TRBD2 (6 bases). The CDR3 totals 14 residues. V shed 6 bases and J shed 5 bases, with 17 bases lying between them. The germline V gene encodes CDR1 SNHLY and CDR2 FYNNEI. The CDR3 protein is CASRDTREVNEQYF. CDR3 nucleotides: TGTGCCAGCAGAGATACAAGGGAGGTCAACGAGCAGTACTTC.

This chain links TRBV19 with TRBJ2-7; 9 bases are shared with TRBD2. Germline V gives CDR1 LNHDA, CDR2 SQIVND (reference sequence). The CDR3 runs 14 residues. The trim removed 3 bases at V and 5 bases at J, leaving 5 bases unmatched. The CDR3 reads CASSMPRTSDEQYF. In DNA, the CDR3 is TGTGCCAGTAGTATGCCCCGGACTAGCGACGAGCAGTACTTC.

The gene calls are TRBV15 and TRBJ2-3; tentative D call: TRBD1 (5 bases). Trimming removed 0 bases from V and 0 bases from J, with 10 bases in between. CDR1 and CDR2 (germline): LNHNV, YYDKDF (reference sequence). The CDR3 has 16 residues. CDR3 in amino acids: CATSRELGPSTDTQYF. CDR3 nucleotides: TGTGCCACCAGCAGAGAACTGGGGCCAAGCACAGATACGCAGTATTTT.

The chain has TRBV2 and TRBJ1-5; the D gene is possibly TRBD1 (5 bases). The CDR3 extends over 13 amino acids. With 3 bases removed from V and 7 bases from J, the gap between germline ends came to 10 bases. CDR1 and CDR2 (germline): SNHLY, FYNNEI. Here the CDR3 DNA reads TGTGCCAGCAGTGAGGCAGGGTGGCAGCCCCAGCATTTT. It codes for CASSEAGWQPQHF. The variable domain in full, completed from reference TRBV2 and TRBJ1-5, reads EPEVTQTPSHQVTQMGQEVILRCVPISNHLYFYWYRQILGQKVEFLVSFYNNEISEKSEIFDDQFSVERPDGSNFTLKIRSTKLEDSAMYFCASSEAGWQPQHFGDGTRLSIL.

The J gene is TRBJ1-4, the V gene TRBV4-1; 7 nucleotides align to TRBD1. CDR3 length: 16 amino acids. V was pared by 3 bases and J by 8 bases, with 12 bases of the junction left unmatched. Germline CDR1 reads MGHRA; CDR2 reads YSYEKL. CDR3 region: CASSQRPSQGGEKLFF. For the CDR3, the DNA is TGCGCCAGCAGCCAGAGACCAAGCCAGGGGGGCGAAAAACTGTTTTTT.

The chain has TRBV9 and TRBJ2-1, with 7 bases that match TRBD2. CDR1 and CDR2 from the germline V gene are SGDLS and YYNGEE. This CDR3 spans 15 amino acids. With 2 bases clipped from V and 5 bases from J, the junction kept 7 bases outside the gene matches. The chain's CDR3 is CASSVAAGDHNEQFF. CDR3 bases: TGTGCCAGCAGCGTCGCGGCGGGGGACCACAATGAGCAGTTCTTC.

The chain has TRBV18 and TRBJ1-1; D may be TRBD1 (5 bases). V was trimmed by 4 bases and J by 2 bases, leaving 8 bases between them. Per the germline V gene, CDR1 is KGHSH and CDR2 is LQKENI. The CDR3 is made up of 13 amino acids. In nucleotides, the CDR3 is TGTGCCAGCTCACTAGGGGATAACACTGAAGCTTTCTTT. Residues: CASSLGDNTEAFF.

The chain joins TRBV2 to TRBJ1-5, with TRBD1 matching over 7 bases. The V gene's germline CDR1 is SNHLY and CDR2 FYNNEI. The CDR3 covers 14 residues. V gave up 5 bases and J gave up 1 base; unmatched junction bases: 2. The CDR3 bases are TGTGCCAGCAGTAAGGACAGGAGCAATCAGCCCCAGCATTTT. Translated, it gives CASSKDRSNQPQHF.

J is TRBJ2-2 and V is TRBV6-1, with a tentative D call TRBD1 (8 bases). The CDR3 contains 15 residues. Germline CDR1 reads MNHNS; CDR2 reads SASEGT. The V and J ends lost 4 bases and 5 bases respectively, with 14 bases between them. The CDR3: CASSVTGGGTGELFF. The CDR3 DNA is TGTGCCAGCAGTGTCACAGGGGGAGGGACCGGGGAGCTGTTTTTT.

The genes are TRBV25-1 and TRBJ2-3; TRBD2 agrees at 10 bases. This CDR3 contains 16 residues. Germline CDR1 is MGHDK and CDR2 is SYGVNS. Losses at the gene ends were 4 bases for V and 6 bases for J; bases not matched to a gene: 10. The CDR3, as DNA: TGTGCCAGCAGTGTCCCTAGCGGGGGTACGGGGGATACGCAGTATTTT. Its translation is CASSVPSGGTGDTQYF.

V usage is TRBV6-5 and J usage is TRBJ1-2; D remains ambiguous. CDR1 is MNHEY and CDR2 is SVGAGI in the germline V gene. This CDR3 comprises 12 residues. The V end lost 4 bases, the J end lost 8 bases, and 11 bases lay between the germline ends. The CDR3 DNA follows: TGTGCCAGCAGTTCGACCGGCAGGGGCTACACCTTC. Protein: CASSSTGRGYTF.

The rearrangement links TRBV27 to TRBJ2-7, with 10 bases aligning to TRBD1. V lost 6 bases to trimming and J lost 4 bases; unmatched junction nucleotides: 9. Germline V gene lookup returns CDR1 MNHEY and CDR2 SMNVEV (reference sequence). This CDR3 has 15 amino acids. The CDR3 nucleotides read TGTGCCAGCAGGCTAACGACAGGGGGCAATTACGAGCAGTACTTC. Amino acid sequence: CASRLTTGGNYEQYF.

This chain uses TRBV11-2 with TRBJ2-7, with TRBD1 identical over 8 bases. This CDR3 is built from 16 residues. Germline trimming cut 7 bases from V and 4 bases from J; bases unmatched to any gene: 15. Germline V lookup: CDR1 SGHAT, CDR2 FQNNGV. The CDR3 DNA sequence: TGTGCCAGCACCCAGCGAACCCCGACAGGGGAGTACGAGCAGTACTTC. Translating gives CASTQRTPTGEYEQYF.

V usage is TRBV27 and J usage is TRBJ2-5, with a possible D match to TRBD1 (6 bases). The germline V gene encodes CDR1 MNHEY and CDR2 SMNVEV (reference sequence). The CDR3 spans 14 residues. V was shortened by 5 bases and J by 1 base, with 11 bases between the two germline ends. The CDR3, as DNA: TGTGCCAGCAGTCCCTCACAGGGCCAAGAGACCCAGTACTTC. Translating gives CASSPSQGQETQYF.

This chain uses TRBV29-1 with TRBJ2-1; D not resolved. There are 11 residues in the CDR3. Germline V gene lookup returns CDR1 SQVTM and CDR2 ANQGSEA. Between the trimmed V and J ends, which lost 2 bases and 10 bases, there was a span of 9 bases. The CDR3 coding sequence is TGCAGCGTTGAATTCCGAGGCGAGCAGTTCTTC. It yields the protein CSVEFRGEQFF.